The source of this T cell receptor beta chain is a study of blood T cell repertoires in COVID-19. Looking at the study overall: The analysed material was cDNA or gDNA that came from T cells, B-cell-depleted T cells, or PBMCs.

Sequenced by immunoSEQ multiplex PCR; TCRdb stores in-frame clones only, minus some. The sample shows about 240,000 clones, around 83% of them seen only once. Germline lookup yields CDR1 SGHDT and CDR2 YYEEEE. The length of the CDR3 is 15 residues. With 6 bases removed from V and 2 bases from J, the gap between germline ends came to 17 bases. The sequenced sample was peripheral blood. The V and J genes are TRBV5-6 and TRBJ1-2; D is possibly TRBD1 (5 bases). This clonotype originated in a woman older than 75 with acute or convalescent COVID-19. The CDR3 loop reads CASNKTPGSNYGYTF. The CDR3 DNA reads TGTGCCAGCAACAAGACCCCAGGGTCGAACTATGGCTACACCTTC.